The clone carrying this T cell receptor beta chain has a handful of counts. Data came from immunoSEQ multiplex PCR; TCRdb stores just in-frame clones and leaves some out. The sample shows under 200,000 clones, approximately 89% of them seen only once. This sample was included in a study of blood T cell repertoires in COVID-19. CDR1 is SGHRS, CDR2 YFSETQ, per germline. There are 16 residues in the CDR3. The ends lost 4 bases at V and 4 bases at J; junction bases unmatched: 11. Sequencing was done on a sample of PBMCs or T cells enriched from blood (not recorded which). This rearrangement joins TRBV5-1 to TRBJ2-1; 7 bases map to TRBD1. The source is a woman aged 18-30 years who had recovered from COVID-19. CDR3 bases: TGCGCCAGCAGCCCCCCCGTGACAGGGCCTTACAATGAGCAGTTCTTC. Translation gives CASSPPVTGPYNEQFF.